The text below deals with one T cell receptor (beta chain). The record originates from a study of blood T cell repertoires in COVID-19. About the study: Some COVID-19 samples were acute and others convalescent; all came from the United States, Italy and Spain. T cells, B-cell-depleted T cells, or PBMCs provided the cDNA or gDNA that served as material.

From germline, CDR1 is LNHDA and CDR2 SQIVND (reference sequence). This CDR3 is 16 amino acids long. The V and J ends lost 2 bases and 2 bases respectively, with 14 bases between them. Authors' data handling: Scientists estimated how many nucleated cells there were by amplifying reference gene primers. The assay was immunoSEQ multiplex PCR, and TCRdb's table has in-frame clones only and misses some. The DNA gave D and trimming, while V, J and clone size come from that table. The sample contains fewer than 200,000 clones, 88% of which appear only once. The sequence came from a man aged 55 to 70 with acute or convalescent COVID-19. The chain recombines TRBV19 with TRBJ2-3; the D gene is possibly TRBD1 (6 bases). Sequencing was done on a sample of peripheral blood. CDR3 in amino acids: CASSIRSGHITDTQYF. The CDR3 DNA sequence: TGTGCCAGTAGTATAAGGTCGGGACACATCACAGATACGCAGTATTTT.